These 22 T cell receptor beta chains were all obtained from the same sample, sequenced in a study of T cell repertoires in cytomegalovirus infection. A single record per CDR3 protein comes from TCRdb applying MiXCR to the reads. Seen here are about 130,000 distinct CDR3 sequences, roughly a quarter observed once, and the top ten hold 34%. These receptors' targets are unknown. What was sequenced was PBMCs, sequenced either directly or after in vitro stimulation (not recorded which). These receptors originate from a human donor in good health (CMV status not recorded). Some clones in this sample may be carry-over from other donors' samples.

Comment on this clonotype: Compared with germline, one end of the junction differs, possibly owing to a read error. The chain couples TRBV19 to TRBJ2-3, with 7 positions matching TRBD1. The CDR3 extends over 15 amino acids. The germline CDR1 and CDR2 sequences are LNHDA and SQIVND (reference sequence). In DNA form, the CDR3 reads TGTGCCACTAGTCGCCCCGGACAGGGCACAGATACGCAGTATTTT. It translates to CATSRPGQGTDTQYF.

The rearrangement uses TRBV7-2 and TRBJ2-2, with D possibly TRBD2 on 6 matching bases. Germline values: CDR1 SGHTA, CDR2 FQGNSA. The CDR3 is 15 residues long. The ends were cut back, 1 base at V and 3 bases at J, with 9 bases in the middle. The CDR3 DNA reads TGTGCCAGCAGCTTAGTCGGGAGTGACACCGGGGAGCTGTTTTTT. It is translated as CASSLVGSDTGELFF.

This clonotype was found many times. This chain uses TRBV12-3 or TRBV12-4 with TRBJ1-5; unclear D gene. V dropped 1 base and J dropped 4 bases, with 8 bases sitting between them. The CDR3 totals 14 residues. For the CDR3, the DNA is TGTGCCAGCAGTTTAGGAGAGCCGAATCAGCCCCAGCATTTT. It translates to CASSLGEPNQPQHF.

Notes on this clonotype: At one of its ends the junction is not consistent with the germline gene, which may arise from a read error. V usage is TRBV5-3 and J usage is TRBJ2-3; no definite D call. TRBV5-3 is an ORF, with its function uncertain. CDR3 size: 15 residues. The CDR3: CASSLPLGPSDTQYF. In DNA form, the CDR3 reads TGTGCCAGCAGCTTGCCCCTCGGTCCCTCAGATACGCAGTATTTT.

V usage is TRBV7-6 and J usage is TRBJ2-5; TRBD2 aligns across 7 bases. Germline V gene data show CDR1 as SGHVS and CDR2 as FNYEAQ. There are 15 residues in the CDR3. The junction had 6 bases not matched to a gene; V was cut back by 2 bases and J by 3 bases. The CDR3 here is CASSLLPSGKETQYF. CDR3 nucleotide sequence: TGTGCCAGCAGCTTACTTCCTAGCGGTAAAGAGACCCAGTACTTC.

The CDR3 protein is CASSYSIGSYEQYF. The CDR3 DNA sequence: TGTGCCAGCAGTTACTCGATCGGAAGCTACGAGCAGTACTTC. The chain joins TRBV6-6 to TRBJ2-7, with D unclear. Germline loops: CDR1 MNHNY, CDR2 SVGAGI (reference sequence). Between the trimmed V and J ends, which lost 0 bases and 3 bases, there was a span of 9 bases. The CDR3 is made up of 14 amino acids.

CDR3 amino acids: CASSLEVGANTGELFF. The CDR3 DNA follows: TGTGCCAGCAGCTTGGAGGTGGGAGCGAACACCGGGGAGCTGTTTTTT. The chain uses TRBV5-4 and TRBJ2-2, with a tentative D call TRBD2 (5 bases). This CDR3 has 16 residues. The germline gives CDR1 SGHNT, CDR2 YYREEE (reference sequence). V was cut by 0 bases and J by 0 bases, with 9 bases left in between.

This clonotype was seen at least ten times. V is TRBV6-1 and J is TRBJ2-7, with 10 bases that match TRBD1. The CDR3 length is 17 residues. J gave up 0 bases and V 6 bases, and 11 bases lay outside the gene matches. Germline V gene lookup returns CDR1 MNHNS and CDR2 SASEGT. The DNA of the CDR3 is TGTGCCAGCAGCGCCGGGACAGGGGCCCGAAGCTCCTACGAGCAGTACTTC. This encodes CASSAGTGARSSYEQYF.

This clonotype was counted only a few times. The CDR3 protein is CASSYFRDRPYNEQFF. Here the CDR3 DNA reads TGTGCCAGCAGTTACTTCCGGGACAGGCCTTACAATGAGCAGTTCTTC. The chain is built from TRBV6-6 and TRBJ2-1; 8 positions agree with TRBD1. The CDR3 consists of 16 residues. Trimming took 1 base from V and 4 from J; bases not matched to a gene: 6. Germline CDR1 and CDR2: MNHNY and SVGAGI (reference sequence).

This clonotype was found many times. The rearrangement joins TRBV19 to TRBJ1-4; D is undetermined. V was shortened by 5 bases and J by 4 bases, with 8 bases between the two germline ends. The CDR3 totals 13 residues. The germline gives CDR1 LNHDA, CDR2 SQIVND (reference sequence). The CDR3 DNA follows: TGTGCCAGTAGTTTACTGGGTAATGAAAAACTGTTTTTT. Translating gives CASSLLGNEKLFF.

Many counts were recorded for this clonotype. The chain is built from TRBV6-2 or TRBV6-3 and TRBJ2-3; 9 bases agree with TRBD2. The V gene's germline CDR1 is MNHEY and CDR2 SVGEGT. The CDR3 has 21 residues. V was pared by 0 bases and J by 2 bases, with 18 bases of the junction left unmatched. CDR3 coding DNA: TGTGCCAGCAGTTACTCTATGGCGGGAGGGCCGAAAAAGGATCCCACAGATACGCAGTATTTT. Translation: CASSYSMAGGPKKDPTDTQYF.

The sample holds a few counts of this clonotype. The rearrangement joins TRBV7-9 to TRBJ1-2; D remains ambiguous. There are 12 residues in the CDR3. The V and J ends lost 6 bases and 2 bases respectively, with 7 bases between them. The germline gives CDR1 SEHNR, CDR2 FQNEAQ (reference sequence). As DNA, the CDR3 is TGTGCCAGCAGTGGGGAGAACTATGGCTACACCTTC. As protein: CASSGENYGYTF.

This chain's CDR3 is CSAPASGNTIYF. Written as DNA, the CDR3 is TGCAGTGCCCCCGCGTCTGGAAACACCATATATTTT. This sequence joins TRBV20-1 and TRBJ1-3; no firm D call. The CDR3 loop spans 12 amino acids. Germline V gene data show CDR1 as DFQATT and CDR2 as SNEGSKA (reference sequence). The V end lost 6 bases, the J end lost 1 base, and 7 bases lay between the germline ends.

This clonotype was counted many times. The rearrangement uses TRBV5-4 and TRBJ2-1; tentative D call: TRBD2 (6 bases). The germline CDR1 and CDR2 sequences are SGHNT and YYREEE (reference sequence). The V and J ends lost 4 bases and 0 bases respectively, with 11 bases between them. The CDR3 extends over 15 amino acids. The CDR3 nucleotides are TGTGCCAGCAGCCAGGGACTCATCTCCTACAATGAGCAGTTCTTC. Translating it yields CASSQGLISYNEQFF.

J is TRBJ1-5 and V is TRBV28, with TRBD1 matching 9 bases. CDR3 length: 18 amino acids. V lost 5 bases, J lost 1 base, and 12 bases stayed unmatched. Germline V gene data show CDR1 as MDHEN and CDR2 as SYDVKM. The CDR3 is CASSPNPRTGASNQPQHF. As DNA, the CDR3 is TGTGCCAGCAGTCCGAATCCCCGGACAGGGGCGAGCAATCAGCCCCAGCATTTT.

The sample holds a few counts of this clonotype. The J gene is TRBJ2-2, the V gene TRBV11-3; a weak D match, TRBD2 (6 bases). V shed 8 bases and J shed 6 bases, with 16 bases lying between them. Germline V gene sequence: CDR1 SGHNT, CDR2 YENEEA. CDR3 size: 14 residues. This CDR3 reads CASSYFPSAGELFF. The CDR3 DNA is TGTGCCAGCTCGTATTTTCCTAGCGCCGGGGAGCTGTTTTTT.

Only a few counts were recorded for this clonotype. This chain connects TRBV27 to TRBJ2-7; D not certain. Germline CDR1 is MNHEY and CDR2 is SMNVEV (reference sequence). The CDR3 spans 13 residues. Deletions cut 3 bases from V and 0 bases from J, with 6 bases between. The CDR3: CASSFIPSYEQYF. For the CDR3, the DNA is TGTGCCAGCAGTTTTATCCCCTCCTACGAGCAGTACTTC.

The chain uses TRBV7-9 and TRBJ2-5; D could derive from TRBD1 or TRBD2 (5 bases each). The germline gives CDR1 SEHNR, CDR2 FQNEAQ (reference sequence). The CDR3 is 14 amino acids. The ends were cut back, 5 bases at V and 5 bases at J, with 15 bases in the middle. Written as DNA, the CDR3 is TGTGCCAGCAGCATGCCGGGGCTGGTGGAGACCCAGTACTTC. Its protein is CASSMPGLVETQYF.

The chain carries TRBV20-1 and TRBJ2-5; possibly TRBD1 for D (5 bases). V lost 5 bases to trimming and J lost 3 bases, with 16 bases between them. CDR1 is DFQATT and CDR2 is SNEGSKA in the germline V gene (reference sequence). The CDR3 has 14 residues. The CDR3 sequence is CSAPGNASEETQYF. The DNA of the CDR3 is TGCAGTGCTCCAGGGAACGCCTCGGAAGAGACCCAGTACTTC.

This clonotype was found once. The chain has TRBV19 and TRBJ2-5; unclear D gene. The germline gives CDR1 LNHDA, CDR2 SQIVND (reference sequence). The V end was cut by 0 bases, the J end by 5 bases, with 13 bases between. This CDR3 spans 15 amino acids. CDR3 DNA sequence: TGTGCCAGTAGTATAGATGTGGGTGTACGGGAGACCCAGTACTTC. This translates into CASSIDVGVRETQYF.

The rearrangement uses TRBV5-4 and TRBJ2-2; TRBD2 matches at 11 bases. With V trimmed by 3 bases and J by 5 bases, 6 bases remained unmatched. CDR1 and CDR2 (germline): SGHNT, YYREEE (reference sequence). The CDR3 consists of 16 residues. The CDR3 DNA reads TGTGCCAGCAGCTCGGGACTAGCGGATGGTACCGGGGAGCTGTTTTTT. This gives the protein CASSSGLADGTGELFF.

The rearrangement joins TRBV7-2 to TRBJ2-1; D ambiguous. Germline CDR1 is SGHTA and CDR2 is FQGNSA. There are 11 residues in the CDR3. V gave up 5 bases and J gave up 13 bases, with 12 bases separating them. The CDR3 region has the DNA TGTGCCAGCAGCCCCCAGATGACTCAGTTCTTC. It specifies CASSPQMTQFF.